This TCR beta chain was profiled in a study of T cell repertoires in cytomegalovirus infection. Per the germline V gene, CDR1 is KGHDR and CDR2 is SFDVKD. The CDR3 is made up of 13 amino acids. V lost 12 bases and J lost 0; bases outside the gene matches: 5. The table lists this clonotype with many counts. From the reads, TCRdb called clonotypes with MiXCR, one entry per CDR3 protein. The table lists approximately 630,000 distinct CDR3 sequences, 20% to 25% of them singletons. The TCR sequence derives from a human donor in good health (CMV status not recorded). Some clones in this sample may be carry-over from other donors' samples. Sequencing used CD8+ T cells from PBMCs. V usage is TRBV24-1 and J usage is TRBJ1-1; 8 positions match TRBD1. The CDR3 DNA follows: TGTGCCCCGCGACAGGGGTTGAACACTGAAGCTTTCTTT. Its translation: CAPRQGLNTEAFF.